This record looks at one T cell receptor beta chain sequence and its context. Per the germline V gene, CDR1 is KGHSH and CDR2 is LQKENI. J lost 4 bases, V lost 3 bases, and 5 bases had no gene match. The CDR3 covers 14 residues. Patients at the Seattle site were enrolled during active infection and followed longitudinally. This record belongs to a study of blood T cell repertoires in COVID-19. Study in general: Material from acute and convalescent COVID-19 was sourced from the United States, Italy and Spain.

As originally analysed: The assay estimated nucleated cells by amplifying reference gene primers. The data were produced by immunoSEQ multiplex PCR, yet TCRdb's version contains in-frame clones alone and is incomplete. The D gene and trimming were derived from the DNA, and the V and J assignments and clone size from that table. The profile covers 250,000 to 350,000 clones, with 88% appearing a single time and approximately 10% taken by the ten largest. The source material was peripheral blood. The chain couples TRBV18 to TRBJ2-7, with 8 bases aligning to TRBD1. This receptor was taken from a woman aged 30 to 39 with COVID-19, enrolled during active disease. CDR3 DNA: TGTGCCAGCTCACCCGACGGACAGGGTTACGAGCAGTACTTC. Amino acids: CASSPDGQGYEQYF. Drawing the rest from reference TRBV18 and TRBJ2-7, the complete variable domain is NAGVMQNPRHLVRRRGQEARLRCSPMKGHSHVYWYRQLPEEGLKFMVYLQKENIIDESGMPKERFSAEFPKEGPSILRIQQVVRGDSAAYFCASSPDGQGYEQYFGPGTRLTVT.